This TCR beta chain was sequenced in a study of prognosis after radiotherapy for stage I lung cancer. In the study overall: Distant metastases struck several patients a median of roughly 7 months after radiotherapy; about 16 showed no significant progression.

Relative to its sample, this clonotype is medium-sized (0.01 to 0.1%). The antigen is not known. Trimming shortened V by 1 base and J by 6 bases, and 15 bases separated the two germline ends. The CDR3 is made up of 16 amino acids. Germline V lookup: CDR1 MNHNS, CDR2 SASEGT. The study, taken as a whole, reports: Among patients who developed distant metastases, Shannon entropy after stereotactic body radiation therapy was lower. Following stereotactic body radiation therapy, unique TCR clone counts fell, with a median of around 10,000 versus 6,900.

Researchers used two-round multiplex PCR to amplify TCR beta CDR3 starting from genomic DNA. First-round PCR amplification was performed with primers specific to each TRBV and TRBJ gene. Using its own MiXCR run on the multiplex PCR reads, TCRdb lists one record per CDR3 protein. This table has 30,000 or so distinct CDR3 sequences, 25% to 40% appearing once. This chain joins TRBV6-1 and TRBJ2-2; possibly TRBD2 for D (5 bases). Source: PBMCs, taken before or after stereotactic body radiation therapy (not recorded which). This TCR came from a donor at least 50 years old with non-small cell lung cancer. The chain's CDR3 is CASSEDLLRVPGELFF. The CDR3 bases are TGTGCCAGCAGTGAAGATCTTTTGCGGGTCCCCGGGGAGCTGTTTTTT.